The following is a T cell receptor beta chain sequence with its context. What it binds is unknown. This sample is part of a study of T cell repertoires in cytomegalovirus infection. Study in general: Matching HLA type and CMV infection were both indicated by public TCR beta signatures. Study observations and caveats: People with CMV and the relevant HLA were identified by cumulative public TCR beta family frequency. The ex vivo response showed dominance by HLA-C-restricted CMV-specific TCR beta clonotypes.

Between the trimmed V and J ends, which lost 1 base and 6 bases, there was a span of 5 bases. The CDR3 totals 12 residues. The germline V gene encodes CDR1 SGHTA and CDR2 FQGTGA. In TCRdb, the reads were re-called with MiXCR into one record per CDR3 protein. The sample carries 6,500 to 9,500 distinct CDR3 sequences, about half recorded once. The chain joins TRBV7-3 to TRBJ2-3; D not resolved. The receptor was derived from a human donor in good health (CMV status not recorded). Some clones in this sample may be carry-over from other donors' samples. The specimen was PBMCs, sequenced either directly or after in vitro stimulation (not recorded which). The CDR3 reads CASSLMGDTQYF. CDR3 bases: TGTGCCAGCAGCTTAATGGGGGATACGCAGTATTTT.